The rows below give T cell receptor beta chains drawn from one sample of a study of CD8+ T cells in alopecia areata. TCRdb keeps only in-frame clones here, not all; method: immunoSEQ multiplex PCR. The table records roughly 7,500 clones, roughly two thirds of them present only once. Sequenced here: skin, sampled at week 0. The origin of the receptors is a human donor with alopecia areata. CDR3s include the opening cysteine and the closing phenylalanine or tryptophan. Fields, in order: CDR3 protein, J gene, V gene, D gene, CDR3 length. A D gene is named only where the DNA matches it firmly.

CDR3aa: CASSSYPGQGHRGSYNEQFF
j_gene: TRBJ2-1
v_gene: TRBV19
d_gene: TRBD1
len: 20

CDR3aa: CASSEYRAEQFF
j_gene: TRBJ2-1
v_gene: TRBV6-1
d_gene: NA
len: 12

CDR3aa: CASSVGRGPYEQYF
j_gene: TRBJ2-7
v_gene: TRBV10-1
d_gene: NA
len: 14

CDR3aa: CASSLEPSGGAKNIQYF
j_gene: TRBJ2-4
v_gene: TRBV5-1
d_gene: TRBD2
len: 17

CDR3aa: CASSPGGGYGYTF
j_gene: TRBJ1-2
v_gene: TRBV27
d_gene: TRBD1
len: 13

CDR3aa: CASRPIGGMNTEAFF
j_gene: TRBJ1-1
v_gene: TRBV6-6
d_gene: NA
len: 15

CDR3aa: CASSLGYNEQFF
j_gene: TRBJ2-1
v_gene: TRBV7-9
d_gene: NA
len: 12

CDR3aa: CASSQDRGIIGELFF
j_gene: TRBJ2-2
v_gene: TRBV5-6
d_gene: TRBD1
len: 15

CDR3aa: CASSLDNEQFF
j_gene: TRBJ2-1
v_gene: TRBV2
d_gene: NA
len: 11

CDR3aa: CASGLPPSTGLDSPLHF
j_gene: TRBJ1-6
v_gene: TRBV12-5
d_gene: TRBD1
len: 17

CDR3aa: CASNPGTTYTDTQYF
j_gene: TRBJ2-3
v_gene: TRBV19
d_gene: TRBD2
len: 15

CDR3aa: CASREGPLADTQYF
j_gene: TRBJ2-3
v_gene: TRBV2
d_gene: NA
len: 14

CDR3aa: CASDPSGTWSGPQHF
j_gene: TRBJ1-5
v_gene: TRBV19
d_gene: NA
len: 15

CDR3aa: CASSLSPNTEAFF
j_gene: TRBJ1-1
v_gene: TRBV11-1
d_gene: NA
len: 13

CDR3aa: CASKRTGELFF
j_gene: TRBJ2-2
v_gene: TRBV6-4
d_gene: NA
len: 11

CDR3aa: CTSSLRGAASEQFF
j_gene: TRBJ2-1
v_gene: TRBV1
d_gene: NA
len: 14

CDR3aa: CASSRREGDTEAFF
j_gene: TRBJ1-1
v_gene: TRBV16
d_gene: NA
len: 14

CDR3aa: CASSYYGTVTEAFF
j_gene: TRBJ1-1
v_gene: TRBV6-6
d_gene: NA
len: 14

CDR3aa: CASSLDRRTGELFF
j_gene: TRBJ2-2
v_gene: TRBV7-7
d_gene: NA
len: 14

CDR3aa: CASKRGPEVYEQFF
j_gene: TRBJ2-1
v_gene: TRBV6-1
d_gene: TRBD2
len: 14